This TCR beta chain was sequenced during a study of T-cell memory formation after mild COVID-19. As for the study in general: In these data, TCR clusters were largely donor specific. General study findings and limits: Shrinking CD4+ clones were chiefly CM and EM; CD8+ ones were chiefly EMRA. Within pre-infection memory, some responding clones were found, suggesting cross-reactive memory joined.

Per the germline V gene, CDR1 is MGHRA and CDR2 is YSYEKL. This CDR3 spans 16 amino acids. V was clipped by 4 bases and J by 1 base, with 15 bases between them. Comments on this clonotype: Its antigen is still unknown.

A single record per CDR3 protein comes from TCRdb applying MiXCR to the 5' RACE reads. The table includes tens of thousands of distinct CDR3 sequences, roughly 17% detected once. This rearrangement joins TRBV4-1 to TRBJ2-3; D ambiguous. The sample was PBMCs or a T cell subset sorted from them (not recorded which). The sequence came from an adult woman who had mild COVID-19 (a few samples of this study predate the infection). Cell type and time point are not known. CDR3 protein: CASSPESAVRTDTQYF. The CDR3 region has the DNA TGCGCCAGCAGCCCCGAGAGCGCCGTACGCACAGATACGCAGTATTTT.